This T cell receptor beta chain was obtained from a study of CD8 T cells in Susac syndrome. Sequencing targeted TCR beta in T cells from blood (CD8+ and CD4+). The authors negatively isolated CD8+ and CD4+ T cells and FACS-enriched TEMRA cells. The germline CDR1 and CDR2 sequences are LNHDA and SQIVND (reference sequence). The CDR3 spans 17 residues. With V trimmed by 5 bases and J by 2 bases, 13 bases remained unmatched. It was with random hexamers that roughly 0.5 to 1 ug RNA was reverse transcribed. TCR beta CDR3 was amplified by immunoSEQ covering 54 Vbeta and 13 Jbeta. One entry per CDR3 protein, called by TCRdb with MiXCR from the immunoSEQ multiplex PCR reads. The sample shows about 160,000 distinct CDR3 sequences, about 90% of them seen only once.

The clonotype originates from a human donor in good health. Sequencing was carried out using CD4+ T cells from PBMCs. The V call is TRBV19, the J call TRBJ1-2; 8 bases are shared with TRBD1. The CDR3 spells CASSDSPWTGKNYGYTF. Written as DNA, the CDR3 is TGTGCCAGTAGTGACTCCCCCTGGACAGGGAAGAACTATGGCTACACCTTC.